These 14 T cell receptor beta chains share one sample of origin, sequenced in a study of blood T cell repertoires in COVID-19 (dated by TCRdb to the early 2020s). Library preparation employed the immunoSEQ multiplex PCR assay. The clones in this table, taken by TCRdb from immuneACCESS, are in-frame only. Not every clone is retained; where verified, under half of the shortfall comes from an unresolved V gene, and the cause of the rest is unknown. Counted in this sample were 100,000 to 150,000 clones; 79% of them appeared once. About 40% of the sample lies in the top ten. Sequenced: peripheral blood. Receptors were obtained from a man in his forties or fifties with active or convalescent COVID-19.

The chain combines TRBV28 with TRBJ2-1; D perhaps matches TRBD2 (6 bases). Looked up from germline, CDR1 is MDHEN and CDR2 is SYDVKM. Trimming took off 3 bases at V and 1 base at J, with 10 bases between the two ends. CDR3 length equals 15 residues. This CDR3 is CASSFRGRSYNEQFF. The CDR3 DNA reads TGTGCCAGCAGTTTCCGGGGGAGATCCTACAATGAGCAGTTCTTC.

The rearrangement uses TRBV11-2 and TRBJ1-1, with TRBD1 as a possible D gene (6 bases). This CDR3 is 14 amino acids long. Germline V CDR1 and CDR2: SGHAT, FQNNGV. V was trimmed by 5 bases and J by 3 bases, leaving 13 bases between them. CDR3 nucleotides: TGTGCCAGCAGCCCCACCCACAGGGACACTGAAGCTTTCTTT. Protein product: CASSPTHRDTEAFF.

This clone was seen only once. The genes are TRBV12-5 and TRBJ2-2, with D perhaps TRBD1 (6 bases). Deletions cut 8 bases from V and 6 bases from J, with 13 bases between. This CDR3 contains 13 residues. Germline-derived CDR1 and CDR2 are LGHNT and FRNRAP. This CDR3 reads CASQQGLAGELFF. The CDR3 DNA sequence: TGTGCTAGTCAGCAGGGGTTAGCCGGGGAGCTGTTTTTT.

This sequence joins TRBV30 and TRBJ1-4; D unresolved. Germline V gene lookup returns CDR1 GTSNPN and CDR2 SVGIG (reference sequence). The CDR3 runs to 13 residues. V lost 5 bases and J 4 bases, leaving 11 bases between the germline ends. CDR3 region: CAWATSDNEKLFF. DNA for the CDR3: TGTGCCTGGGCAACTAGTGATAATGAAAAACTGTTTTTT.

The genes are TRBV7-9 and TRBJ2-1; 14 positions match TRBD2. Germline V CDR1 and CDR2: SEHNR, FQNEAQ (reference sequence). The CDR3 extends over 15 amino acids. The V gene end was trimmed by 4 bases and the J gene end by 12 bases; junction bases not matched to a gene: 8. For the CDR3, the DNA is TGTGCCAGCAGCTCCGAGGGACTAGCGGGAGCCGGGCAGTTCTTC. Protein product: CASSSEGLAGAGQFF.

This chain links TRBV12-3 or TRBV12-4 with TRBJ1-2; D not resolved. V was pared by 8 bases and J by 7 bases, with 11 bases between. This CDR3 spans 11 amino acids. CDR3 sequence reads: CASASLVGYTF. CDR3 sequence (DNA): TGTGCCAGCGCGTCGTTGGTTGGCTACACCTTC.

This clone occurred a few times. The chain carries TRBV19 and TRBJ2-2; a possible D gene is TRBD2 (6 bases). The CDR3 is made up of 14 amino acids. Germline CDR1 is LNHDA and CDR2 is SQIVND (reference sequence). V was cut by 4 bases and J by 10 bases, with 16 bases left in between. CDR3 DNA: TGTGCCAGTAGTACCGGGACTGATATGGCGGAGCTGTTTTTT. Translated: CASSTGTDMAELFF.

V is TRBV19 and J is TRBJ1-2; the match to TRBD1 covers 9 bases. The CDR3 has 13 residues. With 10 bases clipped from V and 8 bases from J, the junction kept 11 bases outside the gene matches. Per the germline V gene, CDR1 is LNHDA and CDR2 is SQIVND (reference sequence). The CDR3 spells CATPGQGAGGYTF. CDR3 nucleotide sequence: TGTGCCACCCCGGGACAGGGAGCCGGCGGCTACACCTTC.

This clone was recorded once. The chain carries TRBV19 and TRBJ1-2; perhaps TRBD1 as D (5 bases). The V end was cut by 6 bases, the J end by 8 bases, with 19 bases between. The germline gives CDR1 LNHDA, CDR2 SQIVND (reference sequence). The length of the CDR3 is 14 residues. The CDR3 here is CASRRVGEKGGYTF. As DNA, the CDR3 is TGTGCCAGTAGAAGGGTAGGGGAAAAGGGCGGCTACACCTTC.

This clone was counted only a few times. This chain links TRBV28 with TRBJ1-1; D is perhaps TRBD1 (6 bases). Germline CDR1 reads MDHEN; CDR2 reads SYDVKM. V lost 8 bases, J lost 4 bases, and 14 bases lay in between. The CDR3 is 13 amino acids. CDR3 in amino acids: CASGVDSATEAFF. The CDR3 region has the DNA TGTGCCAGCGGTGTGGACAGTGCCACTGAAGCTTTCTTT.

CDR3 amino acids: CASSLASGRGANVLTF. The CDR3 nucleotides are TGTGCCAGCAGCTTAGCTTCCGGGAGAGGGGCCAACGTCCTGACTTTC. V usage is TRBV7-2 and J usage is TRBJ2-6; D might be TRBD2 (6 bases). V was clipped by 0 bases and J by 4 bases, with 10 bases between them. Germline-derived CDR1 and CDR2 are SGHTA and FQGNSA. The CDR3 contains 16 residues.

The chain recombines TRBV29-1 with TRBJ2-3; 14 nucleotides agree with TRBD2. J gave up 6 bases and V 6 bases, and 8 bases lay outside the gene matches. This CDR3 comprises 15 residues. Germline-derived CDR1 and CDR2 are SQVTM and ANQGSEA. The CDR3: CSVSRLAGGPDTQYF. The CDR3 nucleotides are TGCAGCGTCTCCCGACTAGCGGGAGGGCCTGATACGCAGTATTTT.

The sample holds one count of this clone. The gene calls are TRBV29-1 and TRBJ1-1; D is unresolved. Between the trimmed V and J ends, which lost 5 bases and 7 bases, there was a span of 11 bases. CDR3 length equals 11 residues. Germline loops: CDR1 SQVTM, CDR2 ANQGSEA. CDR3 nucleotide sequence: TGCAGCGTTAGGCCACGCGGTGAAGCTTTCTTT. Translated: CSVRPRGEAFF. The full variable domain, completed using reference TRBV29-1 and TRBJ1-1, is SAVISQKPSRDICQRGTSLTIQCQVDSQVTMMFWYRQQPGQSLTLIATANQGSEATYESGFVIDKFPISRPNLTFSTLTVSNMSPEDSSIYLCSVRPRGEAFFGQGTRLTVV.

The chain's CDR3 is CAIVSDEDYGYTF. CDR3 DNA: TGTGCCATCGTTTCAGATGAAGACTATGGCTACACCTTC. The genes are TRBV10-3 and TRBJ1-2; D gene unclear. V was pared by 8 bases and J by 3 bases, with 13 bases between. The CDR3 loop spans 13 amino acids. Germline CDR1 and CDR2: ENHRY and SYGVKD.